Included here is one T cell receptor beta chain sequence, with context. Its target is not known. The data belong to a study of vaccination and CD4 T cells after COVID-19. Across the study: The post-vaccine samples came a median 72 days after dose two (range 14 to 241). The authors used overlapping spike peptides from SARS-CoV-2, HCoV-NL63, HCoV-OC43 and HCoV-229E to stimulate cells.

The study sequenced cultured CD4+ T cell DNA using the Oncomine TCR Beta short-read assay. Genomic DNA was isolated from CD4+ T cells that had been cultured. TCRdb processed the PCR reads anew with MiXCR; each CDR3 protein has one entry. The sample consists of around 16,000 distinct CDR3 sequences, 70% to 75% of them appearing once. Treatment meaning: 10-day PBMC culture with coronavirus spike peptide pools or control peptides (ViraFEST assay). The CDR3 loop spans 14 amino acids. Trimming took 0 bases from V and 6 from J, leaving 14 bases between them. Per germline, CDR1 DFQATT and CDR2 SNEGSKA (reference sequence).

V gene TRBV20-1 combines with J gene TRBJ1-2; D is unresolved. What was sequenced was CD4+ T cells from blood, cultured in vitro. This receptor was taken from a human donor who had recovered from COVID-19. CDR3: CSARDGQESHGYTF. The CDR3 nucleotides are TGCAGTGCTAGAGATGGCCAGGAATCCCATGGCTACACCTTC.